One sample yielded the 12 T cell receptor beta chains listed below, sequenced in a study of T-cell memory formation after mild COVID-19. TCRdb independently ran MiXCR on the 5' RACE reads; one entry per CDR3 protein. The profile shows some 490,000 distinct CDR3 sequences, 15% to 20% of them singletons. Sequencing was performed on PBMCs or a T cell subset sorted from them (not recorded which). These receptors originate from an adult woman who had mild COVID-19 (a few samples of this study predate the infection). Cell type and time point are not known.

The chain carries TRBV30 and TRBJ1-2; D uncertain. Per the germline V gene, CDR1 is GTSNPN and CDR2 is SVGIG (reference sequence). The V and J ends lost 0 bases and 7 bases respectively, with 9 bases between them. The CDR3 sequence is 12 residues long. Here the CDR3 DNA reads TGTGCCTGGAGTGTACACAGCGCTGGCTACACCTTC. Translated, it gives CAWSVHSAGYTF.

The sample holds a few counts of this clonotype. This chain uses TRBV15 with TRBJ1-5; the D is unclear. CDR3 size: 15 residues. Trimming took 0 bases from V and 6 from J, leaving 12 bases between them. Germline V lookup: CDR1 LNHNV, CDR2 YYDKDF (reference sequence). CDR3 DNA: TGTGCCACCAGCAGAGAAGGCACGGGAAGTCAGCCCCAGCATTTT. This sequence encodes CATSREGTGSQPQHF.

This clonotype turned up a few times. Here the CDR3 reads CASTRLAGNNEQFF. CDR3 sequence (DNA): TGTGCCAGCACTCGACTAGCGGGGAACAATGAGCAGTTCTTC. The gene calls are TRBV3-1 and TRBJ2-1, with TRBD2 matching over 11 bases. Per the germline V gene, CDR1 is LGHDT and CDR2 is YNNKEL (reference sequence). This CDR3 is built from 14 residues. The V and J ends lost 7 bases and 5 bases, in that order; junction bases with no gene match: 4.

This clonotype showed up many times. The J gene is TRBJ1-1, the V gene TRBV7-3, with 7 bases aligning to TRBD1. The CDR3 is 13 residues long. J was trimmed by 4 bases and V by 4 bases; bases with no gene match: 3. Germline V gene lookup returns CDR1 SGHTA and CDR2 FQGTGA. The CDR3 DNA follows: TGTGCCAGCAGCTCGACAGGGAGCACTGAAGCTTTCTTT. Translated, it gives CASSSTGSTEAFF.

The rearrangement links TRBV20-1 to TRBJ2-5; TRBD2 agrees at 10 bases. V lost 5 bases, J lost 1 base, and 4 bases stayed unmatched. Germline CDR1 and CDR2: DFQATT and SNEGSKA (reference sequence). The CDR3 extends over 14 amino acids. CDR3 nucleotide sequence: TGCAGTGCTTCCAGCGGGGGGGCCCAAGAGACCCAGTACTTC. Residues: CSASSGGAQETQYF.

This chain links TRBV23-1 with TRBJ2-1; the match to TRBD2 covers 8 bases. TRBV23-1 is given ORF status, its function remaining uncertain. The CDR3 is 19 residues long. Trimming cost V 2 bases and J 9 bases; bases outside gene matches: 21. CDR3 DNA sequence: TGCGCCAGCAGTCAAATCCCCCTACGGGAGCGGGAGTATTTTAGTGAGCAGTTCTTC. Translated: CASSQIPLREREYFSEQFF.

V is TRBV27 and J is TRBJ2-5, with a weak D call TRBD1 (7 bases). Trimming pared 6 bases from V and 2 bases from J, leaving 16 bases between. This CDR3 has 15 residues. Germline V gene lookup returns CDR1 MNHEY and CDR2 SMNVEV (reference sequence). The CDR3: CASRPRGTVQETQYF. In nucleotides, the CDR3 is TGTGCCAGCAGACCCCGGGGGACAGTACAAGAGACCCAGTACTTC.

This clonotype showed up just a few times. This chain connects TRBV30 to TRBJ2-5; D ambiguous. The V end lost 2 bases, the J end lost 1 base, and 14 bases lay between the germline ends. The length of the CDR3 is 15 residues. Germline assignment: CDR1 GTSNPN and CDR2 SVGIG (reference sequence). CDR3 region: CAWSYTGRSQETQYF. The CDR3, as DNA: TGTGCCTGGAGTTACACCGGACGGAGCCAAGAGACCCAGTACTTC.

The sample holds many counts of this clonotype. The J gene is TRBJ2-2, the V gene TRBV29-1, with D maybe TRBD2 (5 bases). Trimming took off 6 bases at V and 3 bases at J, with 14 bases between the two ends. CDR3 length: 14 residues. Germline assignment: CDR1 SQVTM and CDR2 ANQGSEA. This CDR3 is CSVRSQRYTGELFF. In nucleotides, the CDR3 is TGCAGCGTCCGGAGCCAGCGGTACACCGGGGAGCTGTTTTTT.

The rearrangement joins TRBV5-4 to TRBJ2-1, with TRBD2 identical over 12 bases. CDR3 size: 13 residues. From germline, CDR1 is SGHNT and CDR2 YYREEE (reference sequence). V was pared by 0 bases and J by 14 bases, with 3 bases of the junction left unmatched. Here the CDR3 DNA reads TGTGCCAGCAGCTTGGGACTAGCGGGAGTGGAGTTCTTC. The encoded protein is CASSLGLAGVEFF.

This clonotype was recorded a few times. The chain uses TRBV20-1 and TRBJ1-1; D is unresolved. Germline CDR1 is DFQATT and CDR2 is SNEGSKA (reference sequence). The CDR3 extends over 14 amino acids. The germline V and J ends were trimmed by 0 bases and 6 bases, with 14 bases remaining between them. CDR3 in DNA: TGCAGTGCTAGAGAAGAGTATCGGGAAGCTGAAGCTTTCTTT. Amino acid sequence: CSAREEYREAEAFF.

This clonotype was counted ten times or more. The chain combines TRBV7-6 with TRBJ2-3; 8 bases fit TRBD1. CDR3 length: 14 amino acids. V shed 7 bases, J shed 4 bases, and the junction held 7 bases outside the gene matches. Germline lookup yields CDR1 SGHVS and CDR2 FNYEAQ. The CDR3 is CASTPDRVADTQYF. CDR3 bases: TGTGCCAGCACTCCGGACAGGGTGGCAGATACGCAGTATTTT.